A selection of T cell receptor beta chains follows, all from one sample in a study of T cell responses to AZD1222 COVID-19 vaccine. Profiled with immunoSEQ multiplex PCR; TCRdb holds only in-frame clones, not every one. The table shows 120,000 or so clones, with 75% to 90% occurring only once. Specimen: peripheral blood, collected 28 days after the second AZD1222 dose. These receptors were collected from an adult who received the AZD1222 COVID-19 vaccine. The CDR3 runs from the conserved cysteine through the conserved F or W. The D gene is left open where the match is weak. Expanded clones are given a class, and other clones once, few, many or no size at all.

TGTGCCAGCTCACCCCAGTTGAGGGGGGGTGGCACAGATACGCAGTATTTT	CASSPQLRGGGTDTQYF	-	TRBJ2-3	TRBV18	-
TGTGCCAGCAGTTACTCGATCCAGCACAATCAGCCCCAGCATTTT	CASSYSIQHNQPQHF	-	TRBJ1-5	TRBV6-5	-
TGTGCCAGCAGCTTAGGCGGGCGTGCGGTCAATGAGCAGTTCTTC	CASSLGGRAVNEQFF	few	TRBJ2-1	TRBV7-9	-
TGTGCCACCAGGCCCGAGTGGGGCACAGATACGCAGTATTTT	CATRPEWGTDTQYF	-	TRBJ2-3	TRBV24-1	-
TGTGCCAGCAGCTTAGGCGGAGATCCGGAGACCCAGTACTTC	CASSLGGDPETQYF	-	TRBJ2-5	TRBV11-3	-
TGTGCCAGTACCCCGGACGGGATTAGCAATCAGCCCCAGCATTTT	CASTPDGISNQPQHF	-	TRBJ1-5	TRBV19	-
TGTGCCAGCAGCTTAAGGTCCAGCTCCTATAATTCACCCCTCCACTTT	CASSLRSSSYNSPLHF	-	TRBJ1-6	TRBV7-3	-
TGTGCCAGCAGCTTAGCGGGGGCCACCTCCTACAATGAGCAGTTCTTC	CASSLAGATSYNEQFF	-	TRBJ2-1	TRBV7-2	-
TGTGCCAGCAGCCGGGACAGGACAACTAATGAAAAACTGTTTTTT	CASSRDRTTNEKLFF	-	TRBJ1-4	TRBV9	TRBD1
TGTGCCTGCGTTCGGCGGGACGGGGCGCTACTCACAGATACGCAGTATTTT	CACVRRDGALLTDTQYF	-	TRBJ2-3	TRBV21-1	-
TGCAGTGCTAGTGACGAAGGGTATCAAGAGACCCAGTACTTC	CSASDEGYQETQYF	-	TRBJ2-5	TRBV20-1	-
TGTGCCAGTAGTTCTCGGGGTACGAGCACAGATACGCAGTATTTT	CASSSRGTSTDTQYF	-	TRBJ2-3	TRBV19	-
TGTGCCAGCAGCCAAGCTACCGGGTACCCCTACAATGAGCAGTTCTTC	CASSQATGYPYNEQFF	-	TRBJ2-1	TRBV4-2	-
TGTGCCAGCTCACCGTATTCATTCACGGGAGAGACAGATACGCAGTATTTT	CASSPYSFTGETDTQYF	once	TRBJ2-3	TRBV18	-
TGTGCCAGCAGCGCACGACAGCGTTCCTACGAGCAGTACTTC	CASSARQRSYEQYF	few	TRBJ2-7	TRBV7-9	-
TGTGCCAGCAGCTTAAGAGCCGACGGAGAAGCTTTCTTT	CASSLRADGEAFF	-	TRBJ1-1	TRBV7-3	-
TGTGCCATCAGGCCGGGACTAGCGGGGCTACTCTCCTACGAGCAGTACTTC	CAIRPGLAGLLSYEQYF	-	TRBJ2-7	TRBV10-3	TRBD2
TGTGCCAGTAGTATACAGGGGGAAAGGCTAAAGACTGAAGCTTTCTTT	CASSIQGERLKTEAFF	-	TRBJ1-1	TRBV19	TRBD1
TGTGCCAGCAGTCCGACAGGGTATAGCAATCAGCCCCAGCATTTT	CASSPTGYSNQPQHF	-	TRBJ1-5	TRBV27	TRBD1
TGCGCCAGCAGCCAAGCTTGGGCGGGGGGGGATTACGAGCAGTACTTC	CASSQAWAGGDYEQYF	-	TRBJ2-7	TRBV4-1	TRBD2
TGTGCCAGCAGCGTCGACAGGGCCTATGGCTACACCTTC	CASSVDRAYGYTF	once	TRBJ1-2	TRBV9	TRBD1